The clone carrying this T cell receptor (beta chain) was observed a handful of times. The antigen is not known. Generated by immunoSEQ multiplex PCR, the TCRdb table keeps only in-frame clones and is missing some. The sample holds 28,000 or so clones, 82% seen once. The data stem from a study of regulatory dendritic cells for organ transplantation. Germline V lookup: CDR1 SEHNR, CDR2 FQNEAQ (reference sequence). V was clipped by 3 bases and J by 1 base, with 6 bases between them. This CDR3 contains 13 residues. FACS sorted CD4+ or CD8+ T cells into CD45RA+ naive and CD45RO+ memory. The study, taken as a whole, reports: Mature dendritic cells appeared to drive more memory CD8+ clonal expansion than regulatory ones.

Material: naive CD4+ T cells from blood. Subset meaning: CD45RA+ naive T cells. The chain joins TRBV7-9 to TRBJ1-1, with D possibly matching TRBD1 (5 bases). The clonotype comes from a human donor in good health. The CDR3 loop reads CASSLTENTEAFF. For the CDR3, the DNA is TGTGCCAGCAGCTTGACAGAGAACACTGAAGCTTTCTTT.